The rows below give T cell receptor beta chains drawn from one sample of a study of CD8 T cells in Susac syndrome. One entry per CDR3 protein, called by TCRdb with MiXCR from the immunoSEQ multiplex PCR reads. The sample carries roughly 200,000 distinct CDR3 sequences, more than 90% recorded once. The source material was CD4+ T cells from PBMCs. The origin of the receptors is a human donor with multiple sclerosis. CDR3s include the opening cysteine and the closing phenylalanine or tryptophan. The D gene is left open where the match is weak. Clone size is given for some rows only: seen once, a few or many times, or a class if the clone is expanded.

v_gene	j_gene	abundance	len	d_gene	CDR3aa	CDR3nt
TRBV20-1	TRBJ1-4	NA	12	NA	CSARAFNEKLFF	TGCAGTGCTAGAGCTTTTAATGAAAAACTGTTTTTT
TRBV30	TRBJ1-1	NA	12	NA	CAWRREVTEAFF	TGTGCCTGGAGGAGGGAGGTAACTGAAGCTTTCTTT
TRBV28	TRBJ2-1	NA	14	TRBD1	CASSRVGQDNEQFF	TGTGCCAGCAGCCGAGTTGGACAGGACAATGAGCAGTTCTTC
TRBV4-1	TRBJ2-1	NA	13	TRBD2	CASRTSGDNEQFF	TGCGCCAGCAGGACTAGCGGCGACAATGAGCAGTTCTTC
TRBV3-1	TRBJ2-1	NA	15	NA	CASSPGLVRYNEQFF	TGTGCCAGCAGCCCCGGACTGGTGCGCTACAATGAGCAGTTCTTC
TRBV28	TRBJ1-2	NA	12	NA	CASRFAWGGYTF	TGTGCCAGCAGGTTCGCCTGGGGGGGCTACACCTTC
TRBV12-3/TRBV12-4	TRBJ2-6	once	18	TRBD1	CASSPSGTGGFGANVLTF	TGTGCCAGCAGTCCTTCCGGGACAGGGGGCTTTGGGGCCAACGTCCTGACTTTC
TRBV4-3	TRBJ1-1	NA	14	NA	CASSQAGGRTEAFF	TGCGCCAGCAGCCAAGCGGGGGGCAGGACTGAAGCTTTCTTT
TRBV30	TRBJ2-1	NA	14	NA	CAGNSGDLLGEQFF	TGTGCCGGGAACTCGGGGGATTTACTCGGTGAGCAGTTCTTC
TRBV5-6	TRBJ2-5	once	17	NA	CASSLLPWTAGIETQYF	TGTGCCAGCAGCTTGTTGCCCTGGACAGCTGGTATTGAGACCCAGTACTTC
TRBV27	TRBJ1-2	NA	18	TRBD1	CASSLNPSGTGYRYGYTF	TGTGCCAGCAGTCTAAACCCCTCGGGGACAGGGTATCGCTATGGCTACACCTTC
TRBV9	TRBJ2-5	NA	15	TRBD2	CASSATSGNQETQYF	TGTGCCAGCAGCGCGACTAGCGGGAACCAAGAGACCCAGTACTTC
TRBV12-3/TRBV12-4	TRBJ1-5	NA	14	NA	CASSLYRENQPQHF	TGTGCCAGCAGTTTGTACAGGGAAAATCAGCCCCAGCATTTT
TRBV9	TRBJ2-7	NA	15	NA	CASSVEEGRAYEQYF	TGTGCCAGCAGCGTAGAAGAAGGGCGGGCTTACGAGCAGTACTTC
TRBV20-1	TRBJ2-5	NA	14	TRBD2	CSATRAGGKETQYF	TGCAGTGCTACTAGGGCGGGGGGGAAAGAGACCCAGTACTTC
TRBV24-1	TRBJ2-5	NA	15	TRBD1	CATSDSRTGGETQYF	TGTGCCACCAGTGACTCCAGGACAGGGGGAGAGACCCAGTACTTC
TRBV28	TRBJ2-1	once	12	NA	CASGGSYNEQFF	TGTGCCAGCGGGGGCTCGTACAATGAGCAGTTCTTC
TRBV6-2/TRBV6-3	TRBJ1-2	once	14	NA	CASRPWMGDHGYTF	TGTGCCAGCAGACCTTGGATGGGGGATCATGGCTACACCTTC
TRBV18	TRBJ2-1	NA	16	NA	CASSRQTAIMGNEQFF	TGTGCCAGCTCCCGACAAACAGCGATTATGGGGAATGAGCAGTTCTTC
TRBV7-9	TRBJ1-4	NA	15	NA	CASSSWGGRGEKLFF	TGTGCCAGCAGCTCTTGGGGAGGACGTGGGGAAAAACTGTTTTTT
TRBV7-9	TRBJ2-7	NA	15	NA	CASSLQTGVPNEQYF	TGTGCCAGCAGCTTACAAACAGGAGTCCCCAACGAGCAGTACTTC
TRBV15	TRBJ2-3	NA	17	NA	CATSRDWVWGAPDTQYF	TGTGCCACCAGCAGAGATTGGGTCTGGGGTGCCCCAGATACGCAGTATTTT
TRBV7-2	TRBJ2-3	NA	14	NA	CASAKASGTDTQYF	TGTGCCAGTGCTAAGGCTAGCGGCACAGATACGCAGTATTTT
TRBV5-4	TRBJ2-1	NA	17	NA	CASSLAGTGLTYNEQFF	TGTGCCAGCAGCTTGGCCGGGACGGGGTTAACCTACAATGAGCAGTTCTTC
TRBV3-1	TRBJ1-1	NA	13	NA	CASSLLKNTEAFF	TGTGCCAGCAGCCTATTAAAGAACACTGAAGCTTTCTTT
TRBV29-1	TRBJ2-7	NA	12	NA	CSVVNRAYEQYF	TGCAGCGTTGTAAACAGGGCCTACGAGCAGTACTTC
TRBV29-1	TRBJ2-1	NA	12	NA	CSVESGWDEQFF	TGCAGCGTTGAATCAGGGTGGGATGAGCAGTTCTTC
TRBV3-1	TRBJ2-1	NA	15	TRBD2	CASSQRGGPYNEQFF	TGTGCCAGCAGCCAACGCGGGGGGCCCTACAATGAGCAGTTCTTC
TRBV28	TRBJ2-7	NA	13	TRBD2	CASSGTLTYEQYF	TGTGCCAGTAGCGGGACACTAACCTACGAGCAGTACTTC
TRBV27	TRBJ1-2	NA	15	TRBD1	CASSLFRQGGYGYTF	TGTGCCAGCAGTTTATTTAGACAGGGCGGCTATGGCTACACCTTC
TRBV5-4	TRBJ2-1	NA	15	TRBD1	CASSPGQGVYDEQFF	TGTGCCAGCAGCCCCGGACAGGGGGTTTACGATGAGCAGTTCTTC
TRBV9	TRBJ2-3	NA	16	NA	CASSVVASSSTDTQYF	TGTGCCAGCAGCGTAGTGGCGTCCTCTAGCACAGATACGCAGTATTTT
TRBV7-2	TRBJ1-1	NA	15	NA	CASSGPSRGGTEAFF	TGTGCCAGCAGCGGGCCCTCGCGGGGGGGCACTGAAGCTTTCTTT
TRBV6-5	TRBJ1-6	NA	13	NA	CASSLRQGPSLHF	TGTGCCAGCAGCCTGAGGCAGGGCCCTAGCCTCCACTTT
TRBV29-1	TRBJ1-2	NA	12	NA	CSALDGDYGYTF	TGCAGCGCCTTAGACGGAGACTATGGCTACACCTTC
TRBV20-1	TRBJ2-7	NA	13	NA	CSAGSGGPNEQYF	TGCAGTGCTGGCAGTGGGGGGCCAAACGAGCAGTACTTC
TRBV29-1	TRBJ1-2	NA	12	NA	CSVAQGFDGYTF	TGCAGCGTCGCACAGGGATTCGACGGCTACACCTTC